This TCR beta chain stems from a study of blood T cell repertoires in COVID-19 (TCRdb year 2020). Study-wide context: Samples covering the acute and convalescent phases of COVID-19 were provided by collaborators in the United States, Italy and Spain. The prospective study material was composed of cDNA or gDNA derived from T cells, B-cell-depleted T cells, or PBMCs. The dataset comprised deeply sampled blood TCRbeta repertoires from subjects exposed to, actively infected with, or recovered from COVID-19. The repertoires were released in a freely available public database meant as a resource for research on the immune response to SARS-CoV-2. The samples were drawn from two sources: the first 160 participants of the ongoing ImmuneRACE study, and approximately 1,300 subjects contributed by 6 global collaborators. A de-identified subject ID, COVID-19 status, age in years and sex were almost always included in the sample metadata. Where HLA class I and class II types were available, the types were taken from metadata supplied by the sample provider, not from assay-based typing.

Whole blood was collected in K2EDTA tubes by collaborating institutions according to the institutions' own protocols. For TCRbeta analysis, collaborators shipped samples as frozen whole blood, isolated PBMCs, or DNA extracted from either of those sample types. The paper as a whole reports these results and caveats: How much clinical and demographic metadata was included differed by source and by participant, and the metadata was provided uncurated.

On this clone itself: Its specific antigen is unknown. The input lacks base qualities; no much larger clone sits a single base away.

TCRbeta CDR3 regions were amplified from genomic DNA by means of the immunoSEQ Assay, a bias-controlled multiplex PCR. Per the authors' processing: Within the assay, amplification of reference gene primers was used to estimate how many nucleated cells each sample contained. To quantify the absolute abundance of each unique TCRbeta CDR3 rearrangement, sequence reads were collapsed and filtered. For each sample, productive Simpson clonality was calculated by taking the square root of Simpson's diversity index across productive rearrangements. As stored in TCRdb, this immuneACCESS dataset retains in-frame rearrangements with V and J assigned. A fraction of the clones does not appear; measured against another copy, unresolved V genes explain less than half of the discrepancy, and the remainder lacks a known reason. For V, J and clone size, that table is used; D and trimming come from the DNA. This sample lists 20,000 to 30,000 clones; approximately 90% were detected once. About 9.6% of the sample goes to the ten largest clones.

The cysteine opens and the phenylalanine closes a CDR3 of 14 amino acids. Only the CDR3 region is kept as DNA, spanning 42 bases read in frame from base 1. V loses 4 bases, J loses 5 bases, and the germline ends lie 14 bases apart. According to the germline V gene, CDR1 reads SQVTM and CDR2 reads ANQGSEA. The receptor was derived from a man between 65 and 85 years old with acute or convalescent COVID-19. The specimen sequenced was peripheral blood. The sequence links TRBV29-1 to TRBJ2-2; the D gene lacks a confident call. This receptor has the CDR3 CSVAPRHETGELFF. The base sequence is TGCAGCGTTGCTCCGCGACACGAGACCGGGGAGCTGTTTTTT.